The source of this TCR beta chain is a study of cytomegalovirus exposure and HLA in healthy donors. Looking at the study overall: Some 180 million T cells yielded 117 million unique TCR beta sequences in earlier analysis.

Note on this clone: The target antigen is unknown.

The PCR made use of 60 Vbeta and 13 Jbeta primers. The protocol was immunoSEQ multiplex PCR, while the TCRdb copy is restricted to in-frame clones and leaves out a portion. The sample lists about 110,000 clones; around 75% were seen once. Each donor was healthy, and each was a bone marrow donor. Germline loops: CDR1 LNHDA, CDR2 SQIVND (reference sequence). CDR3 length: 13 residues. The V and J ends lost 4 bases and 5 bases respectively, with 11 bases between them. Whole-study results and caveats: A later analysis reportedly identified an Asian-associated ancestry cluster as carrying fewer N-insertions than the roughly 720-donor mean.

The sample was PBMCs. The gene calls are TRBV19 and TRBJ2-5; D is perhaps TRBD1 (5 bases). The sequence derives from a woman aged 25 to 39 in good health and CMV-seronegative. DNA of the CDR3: TGTGCCAGTAGTACCAGGGTATTGGAGACCCAGTACTTC. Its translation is CASSTRVLETQYF. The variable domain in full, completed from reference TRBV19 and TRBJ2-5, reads DGGITQSPKYLFRKEGQNVTLSCEQNLNHDAMYWYRQDPGQGLRLIYYSQIVNDFQKGDIAEGYSVSREKKESFPLTVTSAQKNPTAFYLCASSTRVLETQYFGPGTRLLVL.